The T cell receptor (beta chain) described here comes from a study of PD-1 blockade in classical Hodgkin lymphoma (dated by TCRdb to 2018 to 2020). Describing the broader study: Nivolumab dosing was 3 mg/kg intravenously every 2 weeks, continuing until either disease progression or unacceptable toxicity. A peripheral blood immune signature of response to PD-1 blockade in classical Hodgkin lymphoma was defined using TCR beta sequencing and CyTOF.

Reading the label with the study, this specimen's time point is: cycle 4 day 1 (C4D1), after more than five weeks of nivolumab. Relapse after autologous stem cell transplantation had occurred in all trial patients, and cohorts A, B and C were distinguished by prior brentuximab vedotin exposure. Using a Miltenyi CD4+ T cell isolation kit, CD4+ T cells were purified from thawed PBMCs through magnetic negative selection. The trial cohort included 45 to 65 patients with relapsed/refractory classical Hodgkin lymphoma, and each patient had a best overall response of complete response, partial response or progressive disease. In the multi-cohort phase II CheckMate 205 trial, trial patients received single-agent nivolumab. An independent review committee assessed best overall response by applying the 2007 International Working Group response criteria. Trial PBMCs were obtained immediately prior to nivolumab initiation (C1D1) and on therapy at cycle 2 day 1 and cycle 4 day 1. Peripheral blood was collected in 8 mL Vacutainer Cell Preparation Tubes, from which PBMCs were isolated by centrifugation and then cryopreserved. Purified CD4+ and CD8+ fractions were prepared only for cases in which an additional PBMC sample was available. On LS columns in a quadroMACS separator, the magnetically labelled cells were depleted, and the flow-through was collected as the purified fraction.

The Qiagen DNeasy kit was used to extract genomic DNA both from unsorted PBMCs and from the negatively selected CD4+ and CD8+ fractions. TCR beta CDR3 regions were amplified by immunoSEQ multiplex PCR using primers annealing to V and J segments. A synthetic immune receptor repertoire was used to minimize amplification bias, and any remaining bias was removed computationally after sequencing. Under the source paper's analysis protocol: Repertoire diversity was quantified as the Shannon entropy index using custom Python scripts. Unsorted, CD4+ and CD8+ repertoires were analyzed separately, except in combined analyses where CD4+ and CD8+ sequences were merged in silico. A clone was considered expanded if an increase in frequency of at least 2-fold after treatment relative to C1D1 was found, and a pseudocount of 0.5 was applied to clones undetected at baseline. Clones with 0 or 1 copy at C1D1 were defined as singleton clones, while clones with 2 or more copies were defined as non-singleton clones. Clones expanded in unsorted samples were assigned a CD4+, CD8+ or unknown annotation through matching of protein sequences in sorted samples from the same patient. Wilcoxon tests on paired samples were used to test changes in diversity from C1D1 to C4D1. TCRdb stores this immuneACCESS table with in-frame sequences only. Part of the clones is absent; in the studies checked, under half of the shortfall reflects unresolved V genes, and no reason is known for the rest. V and J calls and clone size come straight from that table; D and trimming were deduced from the DNA. For this sample the table gives tens of thousands of clones, of which approximately 85% were detected only once. Jointly, the top ten make up 2% to 2.5% of the sample.

For this chain, trimming is 4 bases at the V end and 3 bases at the J end, and the number of junction bases without a gene match is 6. The germline V gene (reference sequence) yields SEHNR for CDR1 and FQNEAQ for CDR2. The CDR3 measures 15 amino acids from cysteine to phenylalanine. CDR3 DNA is the only sequence kept; it has 45 bases, read in frame from the first base. The full study reports these points: Diversity was lower in patients who began nivolumab less than 1 year after ASCT, so these patients were left out of later analyses to avoid confounding by immune reconstitution. Among trial patients, those achieving complete response had baseline diversity similar to that of newly diagnosed patients, while diversity was significantly lower in partial responders and progressors. By C4D1, a significant rise was seen in CD4+ TCR diversity but not in CD8+ TCR diversity (p=0.0027 vs p=0.16), and the rise was most apparent among complete responders (p=0.02). Baseline TCR diversity was reported to be lower in newly diagnosed patients than in healthy donors, and even lower in relapsed/refractory patients. The study was restricted to a single clinical trial cohort, and the causes of repertoire differences, possibly disease activity or prior therapy, were left undefined.

On this clone itself: It lacks a known antigen. Base quality data are lacking; no much larger clone is found one base away.

The sequencing here drew on CD4+ T cells from blood, taken before the fourth cycle of nivolumab. The TCR sequence derives from a human donor with classical Hodgkin lymphoma. The chain couples TRBV7-9 to TRBJ2-7; TRBD2 fits 10 bases in the junction. The DNA sequence follows: TGTGCCAGCAGCTCCCGGGCTAGCGGGAGCTACGAGCAGTACTTC. This codes for CASSSRASGSYEQYF.